A selection of T cell receptor beta chains follows, all from one sample in a study of T-cell memory formation after mild COVID-19. TCRdb processed the 5' RACE reads anew with MiXCR; each CDR3 protein has one entry. This table holds 300,000 to 400,000 distinct CDR3 sequences, 28% found once. The sequenced sample consisted of PBMCs or a T cell subset sorted from them (not recorded which). These receptors were collected from an adult woman who had mild COVID-19 (a few samples of this study predate the infection). Cell type and time point are not known. Both conserved end residues are part of each CDR3. Fields, in order: V gene, clone size, J gene, D gene, CDR3 protein, CDR3 DNA. A D gene is named only where the DNA matches it firmly. A clone size is listed for some rows: how often the clone was seen (once, few, many), or a class if it is expanded.

V gene: TRBV29-1; clone size: few; J gene: TRBJ1-2; D gene: NA; CDR3 protein: CSVELSGKGYTF; CDR3 DNA: TGCAGCGTTGAATTGTCAGGGAAAGGCTACACCTTC
V gene: TRBV3-1; clone size: few; J gene: TRBJ1-4; D gene: NA; CDR3 protein: CASSPTGRTIEKLFF; CDR3 DNA: TGTGCCAGCAGCCCAACAGGGCGTACGATTGAAAAACTGTTTTTT
V gene: TRBV6-5; clone size: few; J gene: TRBJ2-7; D gene: TRBD2; CDR3 protein: CASSYSPSGRAYEQYF; CDR3 DNA: TGTGCCAGCAGTTACTCCCCTAGCGGGAGGGCCTACGAGCAGTACTTC
V gene: TRBV6-2/TRBV6-3; clone size: NA; J gene: TRBJ2-1; D gene: TRBD1; CDR3 protein: CASSSGTGTYNEQFF; CDR3 DNA: TGTGCCAGCAGTTCCGGGACAGGGACCTACAATGAGCAGTTCTTC
V gene: TRBV4-3; clone size: NA; J gene: TRBJ1-1; D gene: NA; CDR3 protein: CASSQVTGRAEAFF; CDR3 DNA: TGCGCCAGCAGCCAAGTTACAGGGCGGGCTGAAGCTTTCTTT
V gene: TRBV12-3/TRBV12-4; clone size: NA; J gene: TRBJ1-1; D gene: NA; CDR3 protein: CASSPNRGGYTEAFF; CDR3 DNA: TGTGCCAGCAGCCCAAACCGGGGAGGGTACACTGAAGCTTTCTTT
V gene: TRBV7-3; clone size: NA; J gene: TRBJ2-3; D gene: NA; CDR3 protein: CASSLGLARDTQYF; CDR3 DNA: TGTGCCAGCAGCTTAGGGCTAGCGCGAGACACGCAGTATTTT
V gene: TRBV20-1; clone size: NA; J gene: TRBJ2-3; D gene: NA; CDR3 protein: CSVREMGTDTQYF; CDR3 DNA: TGCAGTGTACGGGAGATGGGCACAGATACGCAGTATTTT
V gene: TRBV6-4; clone size: few; J gene: TRBJ1-1; D gene: NA; CDR3 protein: CASSDYIRVSEAFF; CDR3 DNA: TGTGCCAGCAGTGACTATATCCGAGTTTCTGAAGCTTTCTTT
V gene: TRBV7-2; clone size: few; J gene: TRBJ2-5; D gene: TRBD2; CDR3 protein: CASSFVAGRGETQYF; CDR3 DNA: TGTGCCAGCAGCTTCGTAGCGGGAAGAGGGGAGACCCAGTACTTC
V gene: TRBV4-3; clone size: NA; J gene: TRBJ2-2; D gene: TRBD2; CDR3 protein: CASSQLAGVGTGELFF; CDR3 DNA: TGCGCCAGCAGCCAACTAGCGGGAGTTGGTACCGGGGAGCTGTTTTTT
V gene: TRBV5-1; clone size: NA; J gene: TRBJ2-5; D gene: NA; CDR3 protein: CASRSQTETQYF; CDR3 DNA: TGCGCCAGCAGGAGCCAAACCGAGACCCAGTACTTC
V gene: TRBV28; clone size: few; J gene: TRBJ2-3; D gene: NA; CDR3 protein: CASSSPPTDTQYF; CDR3 DNA: TGTGCCAGCAGTTCTCCCCCCACAGATACGCAGTATTTT
V gene: TRBV28; clone size: NA; J gene: TRBJ1-5; D gene: NA; CDR3 protein: CASSLGRYVRGSQPQHF; CDR3 DNA: TGTGCCAGCAGTTTGGGCAGATATGTAAGGGGAAGTCAGCCCCAGCATTTT
V gene: TRBV7-8; clone size: many; J gene: TRBJ2-3; D gene: NA; CDR3 protein: CASTQFLGVGDTQYF; CDR3 DNA: TGTGCCAGCACCCAATTTCTAGGCGTTGGAGATACGCAGTATTTT
V gene: TRBV19; clone size: NA; J gene: TRBJ1-1; D gene: TRBD1; CDR3 protein: CASSDRGQGPPEAFF; CDR3 DNA: TGTGCCAGTAGTGACAGAGGACAGGGGCCACCTGAAGCTTTCTTT
V gene: TRBV24-1; clone size: few; J gene: TRBJ2-5; D gene: NA; CDR3 protein: CATSSGETQYF; CDR3 DNA: TGTGCCACCAGCTCAGGAGAGACCCAGTACTTC
V gene: TRBV7-9; clone size: NA; J gene: TRBJ2-1; D gene: NA; CDR3 protein: CASSGGKWEDDNEQFF; CDR3 DNA: TGTGCCAGCAGCGGGGGTAAGTGGGAGGACGACAATGAGCAGTTCTTC
V gene: TRBV5-1; clone size: NA; J gene: TRBJ2-5; D gene: TRBD2; CDR3 protein: CASSFGSGGAETQYF; CDR3 DNA: TGCGCCAGCAGCTTTGGAAGCGGGGGGGCAGAGACCCAGTACTTC
V gene: TRBV20-1; clone size: few; J gene: TRBJ1-4; D gene: TRBD1; CDR3 protein: CSAAPTGREKLFF; CDR3 DNA: TGCAGTGCTGCTCCGACAGGGCGGGAAAAACTGTTTTTT
V gene: TRBV3-1; clone size: NA; J gene: TRBJ2-1; D gene: NA; CDR3 protein: CASSQGLTVEGTGADINEQFF; CDR3 DNA: TGTGCCAGCAGCCAAGGTTTAACGGTAGAGGGTACGGGGGCGGATATCAATGAGCAGTTCTTC
V gene: TRBV7-2; clone size: NA; J gene: TRBJ2-5; D gene: NA; CDR3 protein: CASSPDGGTPGETQYF; CDR3 DNA: TGTGCCAGCAGCCCGGATGGGGGGACCCCCGGTGAGACCCAGTACTTC
V gene: TRBV10-3; clone size: NA; J gene: TRBJ2-7; D gene: TRBD2; CDR3 protein: CAISGGRGSGNGNYEQYF; CDR3 DNA: TGTGCCATCAGTGGTGGGAGAGGTAGCGGGAATGGGAACTACGAGCAGTACTTC
V gene: TRBV15; clone size: few; J gene: TRBJ1-1; D gene: NA; CDR3 protein: CATSRDPTGIRTEAFF; CDR3 DNA: TGTGCCACCAGCAGAGACCCTACAGGGATTCGAACTGAAGCTTTCTTT
V gene: TRBV7-9; clone size: few; J gene: TRBJ2-7; D gene: TRBD2; CDR3 protein: CASRYSSGGDREQYF; CDR3 DNA: TGTGCCAGCAGATACTCTAGCGGGGGGGATCGCGAGCAGTACTTC
V gene: TRBV7-8; clone size: NA; J gene: TRBJ2-3; D gene: TRBD2; CDR3 protein: CASTPPGTRTDTQYF; CDR3 DNA: TGTGCCAGCACCCCCCCGGGGACTAGGACAGATACGCAGTATTTT
V gene: TRBV2; clone size: NA; J gene: TRBJ2-3; D gene: TRBD2; CDR3 protein: CASSEGLATDTQYF; CDR3 DNA: TGTGCCAGCAGTGAGGGACTAGCCACAGATACGCAGTATTTT
V gene: TRBV4-1; clone size: few; J gene: TRBJ2-3; D gene: TRBD2; CDR3 protein: CASSQDRGDTDTQYF; CDR3 DNA: TGCGCCAGCAGCCAAGATCGGGGGGACACAGATACGCAGTATTTT
V gene: TRBV7-2; clone size: NA; J gene: TRBJ2-5; D gene: TRBD2; CDR3 protein: CASSLRQLAGIETQYF; CDR3 DNA: TGTGCCAGCAGCTTACGTCAACTAGCGGGGATAGAGACCCAGTACTTC
V gene: TRBV20-1; clone size: many; J gene: TRBJ2-7; D gene: NA; CDR3 protein: CSASGLAWNEQYF; CDR3 DNA: TGCAGTGCTAGTGGCCTAGCCTGGAACGAGCAGTACTTC
V gene: TRBV12-3/TRBV12-4; clone size: NA; J gene: TRBJ2-7; D gene: NA; CDR3 protein: CASSSPVGEQYF; CDR3 DNA: TGTGCCAGCAGTTCCCCGGTGGGCGAGCAGTACTTC
V gene: TRBV7-6; clone size: NA; J gene: TRBJ2-1; D gene: TRBD2; CDR3 protein: CASSSSSGKNNEQFF; CDR3 DNA: TGTGCCAGCAGCTCCAGTAGCGGGAAGAACAATGAGCAGTTCTTC
V gene: TRBV3-1; clone size: few; J gene: TRBJ1-2; D gene: NA; CDR3 protein: CASSQDRTLPYGYTF; CDR3 DNA: TGTGCCAGCAGCCAAGATAGAACACTCCCCTATGGCTACACCTTC
V gene: TRBV4-1; clone size: few; J gene: TRBJ2-3; D gene: NA; CDR3 protein: CASRHPGRSTDTQYF; CDR3 DNA: TGCGCCAGCAGACACCCGGGCAGAAGCACAGATACGCAGTATTTT
V gene: TRBV3-1; clone size: NA; J gene: TRBJ2-3; D gene: NA; CDR3 protein: CASSPPPGHTDTQYF; CDR3 DNA: TGTGCCAGCAGCCCACCCCCCGGACACACAGATACGCAGTATTTT
V gene: TRBV5-1; clone size: NA; J gene: TRBJ2-5; D gene: NA; CDR3 protein: CASSLGKETQYF; CDR3 DNA: TGCGCCAGCAGCTTGGGAAAAGAGACCCAGTACTTC
V gene: TRBV6-2/TRBV6-3; clone size: many; J gene: TRBJ2-7; D gene: TRBD1; CDR3 protein: CASSITGGPYEQYF; CDR3 DNA: TGTGCCAGCAGCATCACAGGGGGCCCCTACGAGCAGTACTTC
V gene: TRBV5-1; clone size: NA; J gene: TRBJ2-3; D gene: TRBD1; CDR3 protein: CASSLARTGSTDTQYF; CDR3 DNA: TGCGCCAGCAGCTTGGCCAGGACAGGAAGCACAGATACGCAGTATTTT
V gene: TRBV10-3; clone size: few; J gene: TRBJ2-3; D gene: NA; CDR3 protein: CAISDREADTQYF; CDR3 DNA: TGTGCCATCAGTGACAGGGAGGCAGATACGCAGTATTTT
V gene: TRBV2; clone size: few; J gene: TRBJ1-3; D gene: NA; CDR3 protein: CASSRPLLNTIYF; CDR3 DNA: TGTGCCAGCAGCCGTCCCCTTCTGAACACCATATATTTT
V gene: TRBV27; clone size: many; J gene: TRBJ2-3; D gene: NA; CDR3 protein: CASSLSPSARTDTQYF; CDR3 DNA: TGTGCCAGCAGTTTATCCCCCTCCGCGCGCACAGATACGCAGTATTTT
V gene: TRBV6-5; clone size: NA; J gene: TRBJ2-5; D gene: NA; CDR3 protein: CASSYSGSRTQYF; CDR3 DNA: TGTGCCAGCAGTTACTCGGGAAGTAGGACCCAGTACTTC
V gene: TRBV5-1; clone size: NA; J gene: TRBJ2-1; D gene: NA; CDR3 protein: CASSLGTASSYNEQFF; CDR3 DNA: TGCGCCAGCAGCTTGGGGACAGCTAGCTCCTACAATGAGCAGTTCTTC
V gene: TRBV5-1; clone size: NA; J gene: TRBJ2-5; D gene: TRBD1; CDR3 protein: CASSSLTGATQETQYF; CDR3 DNA: TGCGCCAGCAGTTCCCTGACAGGGGCGACCCAAGAGACCCAGTACTTC
V gene: TRBV5-5; clone size: NA; J gene: TRBJ2-3; D gene: NA; CDR3 protein: CASRLGGTDTQYF; CDR3 DNA: TGTGCCAGCAGGCTTGGAGGCACAGATACGCAGTATTTT
V gene: TRBV5-5; clone size: few; J gene: TRBJ1-1; D gene: NA; CDR3 protein: CASSPRFQGNTEAFF; CDR3 DNA: TGTGCCAGCAGCCCCCGCTTTCAGGGGAACACTGAAGCTTTCTTT
V gene: TRBV24-1; clone size: few; J gene: TRBJ2-2; D gene: TRBD1; CDR3 protein: CATSDHRRWGTGDTGELFF; CDR3 DNA: TGTGCCACCAGTGATCATCGGAGATGGGGGACAGGTGACACCGGGGAGCTGTTTTTT